This T cell receptor (beta chain) was recovered during a study of T cells in Graves' hyperthyroidism and ophthalmopathy. From RNA transcripts, TCR beta CDR3 regions were amplified. HTBI primers were the set used in a first-round RT-PCR of the TCR CDR3. TCRdb re-called the multiplex PCR reads with MiXCR, one entry per CDR3 protein. This sample has around 690,000 distinct CDR3 sequences, with more than 20% found just once. Concerning this clonotype itself: Its antigen is undetermined.

V lost 6 bases, J lost 4 bases, and 12 bases stayed unmatched. The CDR3 runs 16 residues. The germline gives CDR1 MNHNS, CDR2 SASEGT. Study conclusions and caveats: Ophthalmopathy, which appeared later, was predicted by the model a median roughly 6.4 months before onset.

The receptor was isolated from a man between 25 and 39 years old with Graves' ophthalmopathy. The chain carries TRBV6-1 and TRBJ2-1; 7 bases fit TRBD2. Sequenced sample: blood. CDR3: CASRSSGGRPYNEQFF. CDR3 coding DNA: TGTGCCAGCAGATCATCGGGCGGGAGACCGTACAATGAGCAGTTCTTC.